This TCR beta chain stems from a study of blood T cell repertoires in COVID-19. Study information: The study drew acute and convalescent COVID-19 samples from the United States, Italy and Spain. Sources were T cells, B-cell-depleted T cells, or PBMCs; the material itself was cDNA or gDNA.

V was shortened by 9 bases and J by 0 bases, with 15 bases between the two germline ends. CDR3 length: 15 residues. CDR1 LNHDA and CDR2 SQIVND come from the germline V gene (reference sequence). In the original processing: Amplification of reference gene primers was used by the study to estimate nucleated cell counts. Clones were read by immunoSEQ multiplex PCR, and TCRdb kept only the in-frame ones, dropping some. D and trimming were read from the DNA, whereas the V and J calls and clone size are those reported in that table. The data hold around 150,000 clones, with roughly 82% observed a single time.

The sequencing input was peripheral blood. The source of this sequence is a man between 65 and 80 years old with acute or convalescent COVID-19. The chain combines TRBV19 with TRBJ2-1; possible D gene TRBD2, 6 bases. The CDR3 region is CASAPGVSSYNEQFF. For the CDR3, the DNA is TGTGCCAGCGCTCCGGGGGTGAGCTCCTACAATGAGCAGTTCTTC.